The source of this T cell receptor (beta chain) is a study of blood T cell repertoires in COVID-19. In the authors' workflow: Estimation of nucleated cell counts relied on the amplification of reference gene primers. The repertoire was sequenced with immunoSEQ multiplex PCR; TCRdb's copy has only in-frame clones and lacks some. D and trimming come from the DNA, and the V and J calls and clone size come from that table. There are about 140,000 clones in the sample; 70% to 90% occur only once, and 1.5% to 1.9% lies in the top ten. This TCR was recovered from a woman aged 60-75 years with acute or convalescent COVID-19. Sequenced material: peripheral blood.

CDR3 in amino acids: CASSSRLTSGGTKFF. The CDR3 DNA reads TGTGCCAGCAGCTCCCGTTTGACTAGCGGGGGGACCAAGTTCTTC. The chain couples TRBV7-2 to TRBJ2-1; 13 bases agree with TRBD2. Looked up from germline, CDR1 is SGHTA and CDR2 is FQGNSA. V trimming: 4 bases; J trimming: 14 bases; junction bases outside the gene matches: 11. This CDR3 contains 15 residues.